This record covers a single T cell receptor (beta chain). These data are taken from a study of T cells in localized non-small cell lung cancer. Assay: immunoSEQ multiplex PCR; the TCRdb copy retains only in-frame clones and omits some. The top ten clones hold more than 3% of a sample with roughly 17,000 clones, around 89% of them seen once. This CDR3 region has 15 residues. Germline V CDR1 and CDR2: SGHTS, YDEGEE. Trimming shortened V by 0 bases and J by 6 bases, and 13 bases separated the two germline ends. J is TRBJ2-1 and V is TRBV5-8, with D possibly matching TRBD2 (7 bases). The receptor was isolated from a male donor at least 60 years old with stage II squamous cell lung carcinoma. The sequences come from peripheral blood, collected before any cancer treatment. CDR3 region: CASSLDGGGGNEQFF. In nucleotides, the CDR3 is TGTGCCAGCAGCTTGGACGGAGGGGGGGGCAATGAGCAGTTCTTC.